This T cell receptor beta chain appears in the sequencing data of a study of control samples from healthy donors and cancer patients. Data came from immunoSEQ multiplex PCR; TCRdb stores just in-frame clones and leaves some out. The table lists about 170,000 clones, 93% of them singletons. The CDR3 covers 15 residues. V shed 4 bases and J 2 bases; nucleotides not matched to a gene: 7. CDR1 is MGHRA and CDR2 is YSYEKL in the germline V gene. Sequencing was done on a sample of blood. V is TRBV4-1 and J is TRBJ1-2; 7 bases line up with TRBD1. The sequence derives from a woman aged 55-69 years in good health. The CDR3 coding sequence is TGCGCCAGCAGCCGAGGCCAGGGGGGGAACTATGGCTACACCTTC. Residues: CASSRGQGGNYGYTF.